This TCR beta chain was identified during a study of T cell changes during pregnancy in multiple sclerosis. CDR3 size: 15 residues. The V end lost 6 bases, the J end lost 7 bases, and 18 bases lay between the germline ends. The germline V gene has CDR1 MDHEN and CDR2 SYDVKM. Some clones are missing from TCRdb's copy, which holds only in-frame ones; the method was immunoSEQ multiplex PCR. The sample holds approximately 100,000 clones, around 90% seen once. The chain recombines TRBV28 with TRBJ1-4; a weak D match, TRBD1 (5 bases). This receptor was identified in a female donor with multiple sclerosis, enrolled in a pregnancy study. The sequencing here drew on peripheral blood, taken before pregnancy. Here the CDR3 DNA reads TGTGCCAGCAGCCCATGGGGCTTGGTGGGTGAAAAACTGTTTTTT. The encoded protein is CASSPWGLVGEKLFF.